Listed below are T cell receptor beta chains from one sample, sequenced in a study of human T cells and chemical hapten exposure. Each CDR3 protein is one row after TCRdb ran MiXCR on the RACE reads. The sample contains around 67,000 distinct CDR3 sequences, 6.5% to 10% of which appear only once. The material sequenced was whole blood, taken in connection with sensitization to the hapten diphenylcyclopropenone (DPC). Source of these receptors: a woman aged 45-60 years with alopecia areata. Some clones in this sample may be carry-over from other donors' samples. CDR3s include the opening cysteine and the closing phenylalanine or tryptophan. The order of the fields is D gene, clone size, V gene, J gene, CDR3 DNA, CDR3 protein. The D gene is left open where the match is weak. Only part of the rows carry a size: once, few, many, or a class if the clone is expanded.

>.|.|TRBV13|TRBJ2-3
TGTGCCAGCAGTTCCATGGACTGGGCAGATACGCAGTATTTT
CASSSMDWADTQYF
>TRBD2|many|TRBV12-3/TRBV12-4|TRBJ2-1
TGTGCCAGCAGTTTCGGGACTAGCGGGAGTGATGAGCAGTTCTTC
CASSFGTSGSDEQFF
>.|.|TRBV7-9|TRBJ1-1
TGTGCCAGCAGCTTAATTCGGGCCGAGAACACTGAAGCTTTCTTT
CASSLIRAENTEAFF
>TRBD2|.|TRBV24-1|TRBJ2-3
TGTGCCACCAGTTCAACGGAAGCGGGAGAGGGGCCGGGCACAGATACGCAGTATTTT
CATSSTEAGEGPGTDTQYF
>TRBD2|.|TRBV19|TRBJ2-1
TGTGCCAGTAGTTCACCACCCGGACTAGCGGGAGGACTACAGTTCTTC
CASSSPPGLAGGLQFF
>.|few|TRBV18|TRBJ2-6
TGTGCCAGCTCACCACAGGGCTTGGGCGGGGCCAACGTCCTGACTTTC
CASSPQGLGGANVLTF
>.|many|TRBV13|TRBJ1-1
TGTGCCAGCAGCCCCGAAGGGGGTAGGGGCACTGAAGCTTTCTTT
CASSPEGGRGTEAFF
>TRBD1|many|TRBV7-9|TRBJ1-4
TGTGCCAGCAGTGGGACAGAAAATGAAAAACTGTTTTTT
CASSGTENEKLFF
>.|few|TRBV11-2|TRBJ2-1
TGTGCCAGCAGCTTAGTTCGGGGGAGCTCCTACAATGAGCAGTTCTTC
CASSLVRGSSYNEQFF
>TRBD1|.|TRBV7-2|TRBJ1-2
TGTGCCAGCAGCTTGACAGGGGGAGAGACCCCGTCTGATGGCTACACCTTC
CASSLTGGETPSDGYTF
>.|few|TRBV6-5|TRBJ2-5
TGTGCCAGCAGTTACGGGGCGTCGGGAGAGACCCAGTACTTC
CASSYGASGETQYF
>.|.|TRBV7-2|TRBJ2-3
TGTGCCAGCAGCTTAGATATACCGAGCCCAGATGGGGATACGCAGTATTTT
CASSLDIPSPDGDTQYF
>TRBD1|many|TRBV28|TRBJ1-6
TGTGCCAGCAGTTTAATGCCGGGACAGTATAATTCACCCCTCCACTTT
CASSLMPGQYNSPLHF
>TRBD1|.|TRBV14|TRBJ2-7
TGTGCCAGCAGCCGATGGGACAGCGCCTACGAGCAGTACTTC
CASSRWDSAYEQYF
>.|few|TRBV28|TRBJ1-5
TGTGCCAGCAGCCCAACGTTTAGCAATCAGCCCCAGCATTTT
CASSPTFSNQPQHF
>.|many|TRBV7-9|TRBJ1-2
TGTGCCAGCAGCTCTCGGAGAGGAGACTATGGCTACACCTTC
CASSSRRGDYGYTF
>.|few|TRBV27|TRBJ2-5
TGTGCCAGCAGTGGACAGTGGCGCCAAGAGACCCAGTACTTC
CASSGQWRQETQYF
>TRBD1|few|TRBV19|TRBJ2-7
TGTGCCAGTAGTGCCTCCGGGACAGGGGACTACGAGCAGTACTTC
CASSASGTGDYEQYF
>TRBD1|.|TRBV5-1|TRBJ2-4
TGCGCCAGCAGGAAAGACAGGGGAATAAACATTCAGTACTTC
CASRKDRGINIQYF
>.|many|TRBV5-1|TRBJ2-3
TGCGCCAGCAGCTTGCTCGGGGGCCGAAGCACAGATACGCAGTATTTT
CASSLLGGRSTDTQYF
>.|many|TRBV18|TRBJ1-5
TGTGCCAGCTCACCAGGGGGCCGGGATCAGCCCCAGCATTTT
CASSPGGRDQPQHF
>.|.|TRBV12-3/TRBV12-4|TRBJ1-2
TGTGCCAGCAGTTTTCCCTGGGAGGGCTACACCTTC
CASSFPWEGYTF
>.|few|TRBV5-5|TRBJ1-5
TGTGCCAGCAGCTTGGTTTTAAGTTTAGGGGTTCAGCCCCAGCATTTT
CASSLVLSLGVQPQHF
>TRBD1|few|TRBV20-1|TRBJ1-1
TGCAGTGCTACTAGGACAGGGAGTACTGAAGCTTTCTTT
CSATRTGSTEAFF
>TRBD1|few|TRBV20-1|TRBJ1-1
TGCAGTGCTAGAGATTCGGGACAGGTGGTAACTTTCTTT
CSARDSGQVVTFF
>TRBD2|many|TRBV29-1|TRBJ2-3
TGCAGCGTTGATGGTAGCGGGAGCACAGATACGCAGTATTTT
CSVDGSGSTDTQYF
>TRBD2|few|TRBV29-1|TRBJ2-1
TGCAGCGTGGCGACTAGCGGGAGCACCTACAATGAGCAGTTCTTC
CSVATSGSTYNEQFF
>.|.|TRBV5-1|TRBJ2-5
TGCGCCAGCAGCTTGGAATGGGGTTTGGAGACCCAGTACTTC
CASSLEWGLETQYF
>.|.|TRBV12-3/TRBV12-4|TRBJ1-3
TGTGCCACCACCATCTCTGGAAACACCATATATTTT
CATTISGNTIYF